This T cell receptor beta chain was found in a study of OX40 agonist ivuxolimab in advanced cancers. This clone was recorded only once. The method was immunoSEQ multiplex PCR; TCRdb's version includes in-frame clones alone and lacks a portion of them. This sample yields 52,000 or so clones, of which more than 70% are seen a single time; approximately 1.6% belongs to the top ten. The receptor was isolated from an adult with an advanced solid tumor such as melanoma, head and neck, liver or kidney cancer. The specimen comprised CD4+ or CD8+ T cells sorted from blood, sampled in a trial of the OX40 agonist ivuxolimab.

The CDR3 reads CASSLIAMVDNQPQHF. Here the CDR3 DNA reads TGTGCCAGCAGTTTAATCGCTATGGTTGACAATCAGCCCCAGCATTTT. The chain combines TRBV28 with TRBJ1-5; D not certain. Trimming took off 2 bases at V and 3 bases at J, with 14 bases between the two ends. The germline gives CDR1 MDHEN, CDR2 SYDVKM. This CDR3 is 16 amino acids long.